One and the same sample provided the 7 T cell receptor beta chains below, sequenced in a study of neurological immune-mediated disorders. One entry per CDR3 protein results from TCRdb running MiXCR on the 5' RACE reads. The profile shows nearly 30,000 distinct CDR3 sequences, 16% of them singletons. Time point of the sample: technical triplicate 3. The material sequenced was CD4+ T cells from blood. All receptors derive from a female donor with HTLV-1-associated myelopathy (HAM/TSP).

This clonotype was counted many times. The chain links TRBV6-5 to TRBJ2-4, with D perhaps assigned TRBD1 or TRBD2 (6 bases each). There are 13 residues in the CDR3. V lost 6 bases and J 7 bases, leaving 13 bases between the germline ends. The germline V gene encodes CDR1 MNHEY and CDR2 SVGAGI. The CDR3 bases are TGTGCCAGCAGAACTACAGGGACTAACATTCAGTACTTC. It yields the protein CASRTTGTNIQYF.

Ten or more counts support this clonotype. The gene calls are TRBV5-1 and TRBJ1-1; no definite D call. Germline CDR1 and CDR2: SGHRS and YFSETQ. The CDR3 contains 16 residues. V lost 4 bases and J 0 bases, leaving 16 bases between the germline ends. CDR3 DNA sequence: TGCGCCAGCAGCCCGGGAGTCAAGCCAGTGAACACTGAAGCTTTCTTT. This encodes CASSPGVKPVNTEAFF.

This clonotype was counted ten times or more. The CDR3, as DNA: TGCAGTGCTAGGACAGGGGGCGCGAACACTGAAGCTTTCTTT. Translating gives CSARTGGANTEAFF. The rearrangement joins TRBV20-1 to TRBJ1-1; 10 bases line up with TRBD1. The germline gives CDR1 DFQATT, CDR2 SNEGSKA (reference sequence). J gave up 1 base and V 3 bases, and 2 bases lay outside the gene matches. The CDR3 is 14 amino acids.

This clonotype has at least ten counts. The chain joins TRBV7-2 to TRBJ2-5; D unclear. The ends were cut back, 6 bases at V and 4 bases at J, with 9 bases in the middle. CDR1 SGHTA and CDR2 FQGNSA come from the germline V gene. This CDR3 is 12 amino acids long. CDR3 protein: CASRHPGETQYF. Written as DNA, the CDR3 is TGTGCCAGCAGACACCCAGGAGAGACCCAGTACTTC. Filled out from reference TRBV7-2 and TRBJ2-5, the complete variable domain reads GAGVSQSPSNKVTEKGKDVELRCDPISGHTALYWYRQSLGQGLEFLIYFQGNSAPDKSGLPSDRFSAERTGGSVSTLTIQRTQQEDSAVYLCASRHPGETQYFGPGTRLLVL.

The J gene is TRBJ2-7, the V gene TRBV3-1; D perhaps matches TRBD1 (5 bases). This CDR3 is built from 14 residues. The germline V and J ends were trimmed by 3 bases and 6 bases, with 15 bases remaining between them. Germline assignment: CDR1 LGHDT and CDR2 YNNKEL (reference sequence). The CDR3 bases are TGTGCCAGCAGCCATCCAGGGTCGGATTCCGAGCAGTACTTC. Encoded protein: CASSHPGSDSEQYF.

The gene calls are TRBV18 and TRBJ2-7; the D is unclear. Germline V gene lookup returns CDR1 KGHSH and CDR2 LQKENI. V lost 2 bases, J lost 0 bases, and 8 bases lay in between. The CDR3 runs to 14 residues. CDR3 residues: CASSPVADSYEQYF. DNA of the CDR3: TGTGCCAGCTCACCAGTAGCCGACTCCTACGAGCAGTACTTC. Supplemented by reference TRBV18 and TRBJ2-7, the full variable domain reads NAGVMQNPRHLVRRRGQEARLRCSPMKGHSHVYWYRQLPEEGLKFMVYLQKENIIDESGMPKERFSAEFPKEGPSILRIQQVVRGDSAAYFCASSPVADSYEQYFGPGTRLTVT.

This clonotype was seen many times. V gene TRBV6-2 or TRBV6-3 combines with J gene TRBJ1-2; TRBD1 aligns across 12 bases. V trimming: 2 bases; J trimming: 3 bases; junction bases outside the gene matches: 4. Germline V lookup: CDR1 MNHEY, CDR2 SVGEGT. CDR3 length equals 16 residues. The CDR3 DNA follows: TGTGCCAGCAGTTACGACGGGACAGGGGGCGACTATGGCTACACCTTC. Protein sequence: CASSYDGTGGDYGYTF.